This record concerns one T cell receptor (beta chain) sequence. The data are from a study of patients and donors after allogeneic stem cell transplantation. V was shortened by 4 bases and J by 5 bases, with 11 bases between the two germline ends. CDR3 length: 13 residues. Germline V lookup: CDR1 ENHRY, CDR2 SYGVKD. TCRdb analysed the RT-PCR reads with MiXCR anew, one entry per CDR3 protein. The sample records 150,000 to 200,000 distinct CDR3 sequences, less than 45% being singletons. This clonotype originated in a human donor who was either an allogeneic HSCT recipient or a stem cell or donor lymphocyte infusion donor (not recorded which). It is not recorded whose cells these are; they may come from a transplant donor. V and J are TRBV10-3 and TRBJ1-1, with D perhaps TRBD1 (5 bases). The sequenced material came from blood, either unsorted or a sorted T cell fraction (not recorded which). This chain's CDR3 is CAISVRGGTEAFF. The DNA of the CDR3 is TGTGCCATCAGTGTGCGGGGCGGGACTGAAGCTTTCTTT.